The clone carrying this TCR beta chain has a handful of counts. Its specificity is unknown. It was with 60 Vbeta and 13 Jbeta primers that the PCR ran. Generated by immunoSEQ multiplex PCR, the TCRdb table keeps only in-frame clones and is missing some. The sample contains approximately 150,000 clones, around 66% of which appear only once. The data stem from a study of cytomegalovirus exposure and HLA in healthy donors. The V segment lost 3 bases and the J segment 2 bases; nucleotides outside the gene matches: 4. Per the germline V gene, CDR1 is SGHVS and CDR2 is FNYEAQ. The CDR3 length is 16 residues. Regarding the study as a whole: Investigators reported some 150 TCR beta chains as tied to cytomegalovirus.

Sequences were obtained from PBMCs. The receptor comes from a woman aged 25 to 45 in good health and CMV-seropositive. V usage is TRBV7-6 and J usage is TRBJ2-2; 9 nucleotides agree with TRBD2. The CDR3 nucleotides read TGTGCCAGCAGCTTGGCTAGCGGGACAAACACCGGGGAGCTGTTTTTT. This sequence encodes CASSLASGTNTGELFF.